The TCR beta chain described here comes from a study of blood T cell repertoires in COVID-19. Authors' methods: How many nucleated cells were present was estimated from reference gene primer amplification. Only in-frame clones appear in the TCRdb table, and some are missing; sequencing was by immunoSEQ multiplex PCR. The V and J calls and clone size come from that table; D and trimming were worked out from the DNA. The data hold around 200,000 clones, with 84% observed a single time. The V end lost 6 bases, the J end lost 2 bases, and 16 bases lay between the germline ends. CDR3 length: 15 amino acids. Germline V gene data show CDR1 as LNHDA and CDR2 as SQIVND (reference sequence).

Input material: peripheral blood. The V and J genes are TRBV19 and TRBJ1-1; D is ambiguous. This clonotype was sampled from a human donor in a cohort sampled during active COVID-19. CDR3 region: CASSSTPGINTEAFF. CDR3 sequence (DNA): TGTGCCAGTAGCTCTACCCCGGGGATAAACACTGAAGCTTTCTTT.